The 17 T cell receptor beta chains in this list originate from one sample, sequenced in a study of T-cell reconstitution after alpha-beta-depleted transplantation in children. TCRbeta library construction was performed incorporating unique molecular identifiers. TCRdb re-analysed the PCR reads in MiXCR, keeping a single row per CDR3 protein. The data hold roughly 500,000 distinct CDR3 sequences, with under 12% observed a single time. The specimen was PBMCs, collected before TCRalphabeta/CD19-depleted stem cell transplant. These receptors all stem from a child aged 2-15 years with inherited bone marrow failure, due to receive a stem cell transplant.

To note about this clonotype: This may be a read error: a much more frequent sequence differs by one nucleotide. The rearrangement links TRBV27 to TRBJ2-4; D may be TRBD1 (6 bases). Germline assignment: CDR1 MNHEY and CDR2 SMNVEV (reference sequence). There are 15 residues in the CDR3. DNA of the CDR3: TGTGCCAGCAGCCCCGTAGGGGGACGAATAAACATTCATTACTTC. Amino acid sequence: CASSPVGGRINIHYF.

This clonotype was counted at least ten times. This chain joins TRBV6-2 or TRBV6-3 and TRBJ2-1; unclear D gene. Germline CDR1 and CDR2: MNHEY and SVGEGT. The CDR3 has 13 residues. Trimming removed 2 bases from V and 11 bases from J, with 13 bases in between. The CDR3, as DNA: TGTGCCAGCAGTTACCCGACCTGGGTAAAGCAGTTCTTC. This sequence encodes CASSYPTWVKQFF.

J is TRBJ2-7 and V is TRBV6-6; the match to TRBD2 covers 7 bases. The CDR3 length is 12 residues. Germline-derived CDR1 and CDR2 are MNHNY and SVGAGI (reference sequence). J was trimmed by 9 bases and V by 3 bases; bases with no gene match: 5. The CDR3: CASSYGEGAQYF. As DNA, the CDR3 is TGTGCCAGCAGTTATGGGGAGGGCGCGCAGTACTTC.

There are many counts of this clonotype. V gene TRBV24-1 combines with J gene TRBJ2-1; TRBD1 matches at 10 bases. The V and J ends lost 3 bases and 4 bases, in that order; junction bases with no gene match: 8. The length of the CDR3 is 17 residues. The germline V gene encodes CDR1 KGHDR and CDR2 SFDVKD. DNA for the CDR3: TGTGCCACCAGTGATGGGCCGGGACAGGGGTCTTACAATGAGCAGTTCTTC. It specifies CATSDGPGQGSYNEQFF.

A few counts support this clonotype. The chain employs TRBV5-6 and TRBJ2-7; the D is unclear. With 4 bases removed from V and 2 bases from J, the gap between germline ends came to 13 bases. CDR1 is SGHDT and CDR2 is YYEEEE in the germline V gene. The CDR3 is 14 residues long. The CDR3 region is CASSPLTDTYEQYF. The CDR3 region has the DNA TGTGCCAGCAGCCCCCTGACCGATACCTACGAGCAGTACTTC. Combining the CDR3 with reference TRBV5-6 and TRBJ2-7 gives the whole variable domain DAGVTQSPTHLIKTRGQQVTLRCSPKSGHDTVSWYQQALGQGPQFIFQYYEEEERQRGNFPDRFSGHQFPNYSSELNVNALLLGDSALYLCASSPLTDTYEQYFGPGTRLTVT.

This chain uses TRBV20-1 with TRBJ2-5; possible D gene TRBD2, 5 bases. The CDR3 runs to 14 residues. Germline CDR1 is DFQATT and CDR2 is SNEGSKA (reference sequence). V shed 1 base and J shed 4 bases, with 13 bases lying between them. CDR3 region: CSARVPSRGETQYF. The CDR3 nucleotides read TGCAGTGCTAGAGTCCCTAGCCGGGGAGAGACCCAGTACTTC.

This clonotype was observed at least ten times. The chain has TRBV5-1 and TRBJ2-1, with 9 bases fitting TRBD2. Trimming took 2 bases from V and 2 from J; bases not matched to a gene: 5. The CDR3 has 16 residues. The germline V gene has CDR1 SGHRS and CDR2 YFSETQ. This CDR3 reads CASSLGLAPTYNEQFF. Written as DNA, the CDR3 is TGCGCCAGCAGCTTAGGACTAGCGCCCACCTACAATGAGCAGTTCTTC.

At least ten counts were recorded for this clonotype. The CDR3 reads CASSLGGAGLSYEQYF. The CDR3 region has the DNA TGTGCCAGCAGTTTAGGGGGGGCAGGGTTATCCTACGAGCAGTACTTC. The chain employs TRBV12-3 or TRBV12-4 and TRBJ2-7; possibly TRBD1 or TRBD2 for D (6 bases each). The CDR3 sequence is 16 residues long. Trimming removed 1 base at V and 1 base at J, with 14 bases between.

In its sample, this clonotype was seen a few times. The CDR3 region has the DNA TGCAGCGTGGGGGGGGACAGGGGCTTCGGGGACTATGGCTACACCTTC. Translation gives CSVGGDRGFGDYGYTF. The J gene is TRBJ1-2, the V gene TRBV29-1; 10 bases agree with TRBD1. Germline V lookup: CDR1 SQVTM, CDR2 ANQGSEA. The trim removed 6 bases at V and 3 bases at J, leaving 13 bases unmatched. This CDR3 comprises 16 residues.

This sequence joins TRBV20-1 and TRBJ2-5; D is unclear. Trimming removed 5 bases from V and 4 bases from J, with 14 bases in between. Germline CDR1 reads DFQATT; CDR2 reads SNEGSKA (reference sequence). CDR3 length: 13 residues. The DNA for the CDR3 is TGCAGTGCTGAGACCCTTGTTGGAGAGACCCAGTACTTC. Its translation is CSAETLVGETQYF.

This clonotype was detected only once. One base away lies a much larger clone, so this may be a sequencing read error. CDR3: CASSFFGTDNEHFF. CDR3 in DNA: TGCGCCAGCAGTTTCTTCGGGACCGACAATGAGCATTTCTTC. The chain joins TRBV4-3 to TRBJ2-1; D could derive from TRBD1 or TRBD2 (5 bases each). The germline V gene encodes CDR1 LGHNA and CDR2 YSLEER. The CDR3 runs to 14 residues.

This clonotype was observed at least ten times. The chain uses TRBV20-1 and TRBJ2-1, with D possibly TRBD2 on 6 matching bases. Trimming shortened V by 5 bases and J by 8 bases, and 16 bases separated the two germline ends. This CDR3 is 13 amino acids long. Germline V gene data show CDR1 as DFQATT and CDR2 as SNEGSKA (reference sequence). The CDR3 here is CSAGVTGLDEQFF. CDR3 DNA: TGCAGTGCTGGAGTAACGGGACTCGATGAGCAGTTCTTC.

This clonotype was observed many times. The V call is TRBV7-9, the J call TRBJ2-2; tentative D call: TRBD2 (5 bases). This CDR3 spans 17 amino acids. V was clipped by 6 bases and J by 4 bases, with 21 bases between them. Germline values: CDR1 SEHNR, CDR2 FQNEAQ (reference sequence). CDR3 DNA sequence: TGTGCCAGCAGGCTACTAGAGTCCCCCTCGCCCACCGGGGAGCTGTTTTTT. It codes for CASRLLESPSPTGELFF.

This clonotype was detected many times. This chain connects TRBV12-3 or TRBV12-4 to TRBJ2-7, with D perhaps assigned TRBD1 or TRBD2 (5 bases each). V gave up 6 bases and J gave up 6 bases, with 12 bases separating them. The CDR3 runs 12 residues. The CDR3 DNA reads TGTGCCAGCAGCAGGGACGCTGGCGAGCAGTACTTC. Amino acids: CASSRDAGEQYF.

This clonotype has at least ten counts. This rearrangement joins TRBV6-5 to TRBJ2-5; no reliable D call. Trimming removed 2 bases from V and 3 bases from J, with 13 bases in between. This CDR3 spans 15 amino acids. Germline V lookup: CDR1 MNHEY, CDR2 SVGAGI. CDR3 coding DNA: TGTGCCAGCAGTTACGCCGGATGGGTTGAAGAGACCCAGTACTTC. Translation gives CASSYAGWVEETQYF.

This clonotype has a count of ten or more. The rearrangement uses TRBV6-2 or TRBV6-3 and TRBJ2-3; 12 bases are a match to TRBD2. The germline gives CDR1 MNHEY, CDR2 SVGEGT. V shed 4 bases, J shed 4 bases, and the junction held 18 bases outside the gene matches. The CDR3 runs to 20 residues. The CDR3 nucleotides read TGTGCCAGCAGTTCGGATGGACTAGCGGGGAAGGCAGGTAGGCCAGATACGCAGTATTTT. This codes for CASSSDGLAGKAGRPDTQYF.

Many counts were recorded for this clonotype. The rearrangement links TRBV3-1 to TRBJ2-4; TRBD1 aligns across 9 bases. Germline V lookup: CDR1 LGHDT, CDR2 YNNKEL (reference sequence). This CDR3 comprises 17 residues. Losses at the gene ends were 1 base for V and 0 bases for J; bases not matched to a gene: 4. The CDR3 coding sequence is TGTGCCAGCAGCCAAGTCGGGACAGGGCTAGCCAAAAACATTCAGTACTTC. It encodes CASSQVGTGLAKNIQYF.